This T cell receptor beta chain was observed in a study of blood T cell repertoires in COVID-19. Study as a whole: In each case, the material was cDNA or gDNA derived from T cells, B-cell-depleted T cells, or PBMCs.

The authors' processing: Scientists estimated how many nucleated cells there were by amplifying reference gene primers. Method: immunoSEQ multiplex PCR; TCRdb's copy keeps in-frame clones and lacks some. V and J calls and clone size are those listed in that table; D and trimming were worked out from the DNA. The sample shows approximately 190,000 clones, roughly 84% of them seen only once. The ends were cut back, 5 bases at V and 6 bases at J, with 13 bases in the middle. The CDR3 is 14 amino acids. Per germline, CDR1 KGHDR and CDR2 SFDVKD. The chain recombines TRBV24-1 with TRBJ2-1; D is possibly TRBD1 (6 bases). This TCR derives from a woman between 25 and 40 years old who had been exposed to COVID-19. The sequencing sample was made of PBMCs or T cells enriched from blood (not recorded which). CDR3 amino acids: CATSAWDNRNEQFF. CDR3 in DNA: TGTGCCACCAGTGCTTGGGACAATCGCAATGAGCAGTTCTTC.